This T cell receptor beta chain originates from a study of blood T cell repertoires in COVID-19. Original analysis: From reference gene primer amplification, estimates of nucleated cell counts were derived. The protocol was immunoSEQ multiplex PCR, while the TCRdb copy is restricted to in-frame clones and leaves out a portion. The V and J calls and clone size were taken over from that table, and D and trimming were inferred from the DNA. The table lists about 88,000 clones, nearly 90% of them singletons. The CDR3 spans 13 residues. CDR1 is LNHNV, CDR2 YYDKDF, per germline (reference sequence). Between the trimmed V and J ends, which lost 3 bases and 4 bases, there was a span of 9 bases.

The sequence derives from a woman older than 75 with acute or convalescent COVID-19. The rearrangement links TRBV15 to TRBJ1-1; the D is unclear. The sequencing input was peripheral blood. The CDR3 here is CATSRGGGTEAFF. The DNA for the CDR3 is TGTGCCACCAGCAGGGGAGGAGGCACTGAAGCTTTCTTT.